This passage covers 3 T cell receptor beta chains from one sample sequenced in a study of response to subunit inactivated influenza vaccine (dated by TCRdb to between 2018 and 2020). The protocol used for the library was RT-PCR. TCRdb shows the sequencer as Illumina HiSeq 2500. Starting from the raw public reads, TCRdb applied fastp trimming at Q25, assembled clones with MiXCR and retained in-frame beta chains. When rows share a CDR3 protein, they turn into one entry using the most common DNA and genes. The sample has approximately 500,000 distinct CDR3 sequences on record, about 15% of them singletons. The top ten clones comprise over 8.5% of the sample. Sequenced here: PBMCs from blood, sampled about 13 days after vaccination. The receptors here all came from a man aged 45-65 years who received an inactivated influenza vaccine. Donor details come from another sample of the same person, matched by shared clones.

In its sample, this clonotype was seen a few times. The chain combines TRBV3-1 with TRBJ2-7; D is undetermined. This CDR3 spans 16 amino acids. Germline lookup yields CDR1 LGHDT and CDR2 YNNKEL (reference sequence). With 2 bases removed from V and 5 bases from J, the gap between germline ends came to 19 bases. CDR3 sequence: CASSQKDGEKVNEQYF. The DNA of the CDR3 is TGTGCCAGCAGCCAAAAGGACGGTGAGAAGGTCAACGAGCAGTACTTC.

This clonotype was observed many times. The chain links TRBV7-9 to TRBJ2-1; 11 bases are shared with TRBD2. CDR1 and CDR2 (germline): SEHNR, FQNEAQ (reference sequence). The CDR3 runs 16 residues. V lost 5 bases, J lost 1 base, and 4 bases stayed unmatched. CDR3 loop: CASSVTSGRSYNEQFF. For the CDR3, the DNA is TGTGCCAGCAGCGTTACTAGCGGGAGATCCTACAATGAGCAGTTCTTC.

This clonotype was found a few times. V usage is TRBV5-1 and J usage is TRBJ2-2, with 12 bases aligning to TRBD2. The V gene end was trimmed by 4 bases and the J gene end by 2 bases; junction bases not matched to a gene: 12. Germline V gene data show CDR1 as SGHRS and CDR2 as YFSETQ. The CDR3 length is 19 residues. CDR3 DNA: TGCGCCAGCAGCGTCGCTGCGTCGGGACTAGCGGGTAACACCGGGGAGCTGTTTTTT. It yields the protein CASSVAASGLAGNTGELFF. Supplemented by reference TRBV5-1 and TRBJ2-2, the full variable domain reads KAGVTQTPRYLIKTRGQQVTLSCSPISGHRSVSWYQQTPGQGLQFLFEYFSETQRNKGNFPGRFSGRQFSNSRSEMNVSTLELGDSALYLCASSVAASGLAGNTGELFFGEGSRLTVL.